The present T cell receptor (beta chain) was sequenced within a study of T cell responses to AZD1222 COVID-19 vaccine. Study observations and caveats: Most donors were white British, females outnumbered males, and clonal diversity was possibly underestimated.

Profiled with immunoSEQ multiplex PCR; TCRdb holds only in-frame clones, not every one. The sample consists of 120,000 or so clones, 87% of them appearing once. In the case of this clone: Its target is unknown.

This CDR3 spans 15 amino acids. V dropped 4 bases and J dropped 3; count of bases not matched to a gene: 4. Looked up from germline, CDR1 is KGHDR and CDR2 is SFDVKD. The sequence was obtained from an adult in good health. The sequenced sample was peripheral blood, obtained on day 0 of AZD1222 vaccination. This chain links TRBV24-1 with TRBJ2-5, with TRBD1 identical over 10 bases. CDR3 region: CATSDHGTGEETQYF. In DNA form, the CDR3 reads TGTGCCACCAGTGACCACGGGACAGGGGAAGAGACCCAGTACTTC.